This entry lists 23 T cell receptor beta chains sequenced from one sample in a study of cytomegalovirus exposure and HLA in healthy donors. Researchers ran the PCR with 60 Vbeta and 13 Jbeta primers. Assay: immunoSEQ multiplex PCR; the TCRdb copy retains only in-frame clones and omits some. The data show around 250,000 clones, 92% seen once. Sequences were obtained from PBMCs. The receptors were sampled from a girl aged 2 to 9 in good health and CMV-seronegative.

Here the CDR3 DNA reads TGTGCCAGCACCATAGGGGTCTCGTGGTCCCACGAGCAGTACTTC. Protein sequence: CASTIGVSWSHEQYF. V usage is TRBV28 and J usage is TRBJ2-7; D is possibly TRBD1 (5 bases). V was shortened by 7 bases and J by 5 bases, with 21 bases between the two germline ends. CDR3 length: 15 residues. Looked up from germline, CDR1 is MDHEN and CDR2 is SYDVKM.

This clone was counted a single time. This chain links TRBV5-1 with TRBJ2-5, with TRBD1 matching over 12 bases. The CDR3 contains 16 residues. With V trimmed by 3 bases and J by 1 base, 4 bases remained unmatched. Germline lookup yields CDR1 SGHRS and CDR2 YFSETQ. The CDR3: CASSWGTGGPQETQYF. DNA of the CDR3: TGCGCCAGCAGCTGGGGGACAGGGGGCCCCCAAGAGACCCAGTACTTC.

This chain uses TRBV5-1 with TRBJ1-2; D is ambiguous. Germline V gene data show CDR1 as SGHRS and CDR2 as YFSETQ. The CDR3 is 13 amino acids. Trimming took 4 bases from V and 5 from J, leaving 12 bases between them. The CDR3 coding sequence is TGCGCCAGCAGCCCCGGGTCGGGGTATGGCTACACCTTC. It translates to CASSPGSGYGYTF.

This clone has only a few counts. This sequence joins TRBV28 and TRBJ2-7, with D uncertain. Germline V gene data show CDR1 as MDHEN and CDR2 as SYDVKM. This CDR3 has 14 residues. CDR3 amino acids: CAFFKQKAAYEQYF. CDR3 nucleotides: TGTGCTTTTTTCAAGCAGAAGGCGGCATACGAGCAGTACTTC.

The gene calls are TRBV6-5 and TRBJ1-2, with 8 nucleotides matching TRBD1. The CDR3 length is 15 residues. Germline assignment: CDR1 MNHEY and CDR2 SVGAGI. V shed 5 bases and J 4 bases; nucleotides not matched to a gene: 9. The CDR3 bases are TGTGCCAGCAGTCGCCGGACAGGGTCGACCTATGGCTACACCTTC. It yields the protein CASSRRTGSTYGYTF.

This chain uses TRBV19 with TRBJ2-2; tentative D call: TRBD2 (6 bases). Germline V gene lookup returns CDR1 LNHDA and CDR2 SQIVND (reference sequence). Trimming cost V 4 bases and J 4 bases, with 13 bases left between them. This CDR3 is built from 15 residues. The CDR3, as DNA: TGTGCCAGTAGTAGTATATGGGACTTCACCGGGGAGCTGTTTTTT. It codes for CASSSIWDFTGELFF.

The chain joins TRBV5-6 to TRBJ1-4, with 9 positions matching TRBD1. The J segment lost 4 bases and the V segment lost 2 bases, leaving 3 bases of the junction unmatched. The V gene's germline CDR1 is SGHDT and CDR2 YYEEEE. The CDR3 spans 15 residues. This CDR3 is CASSFTGGHNEKLFF. The CDR3 DNA reads as TGTGCCAGCAGCTTTACAGGGGGCCATAATGAAAAACTGTTTTTT.

The rearrangement uses TRBV4-2 and TRBJ2-7; D is perhaps TRBD1 (6 bases). CDR3 length: 15 amino acids. With 3 bases removed from V and 3 bases from J, the gap between germline ends came to 15 bases. Germline V gene lookup returns CDR1 LGHNA and CDR2 YNFKEQ. CDR3 sequence reads: CASSQAHGQFYEQYF. Here the CDR3 DNA reads TGTGCCAGCAGCCAGGCCCACGGACAGTTCTACGAGCAGTACTTC.

This clone was seen only once. The chain combines TRBV6-1 with TRBJ1-4; 10 nucleotides line up with TRBD1. Germline V gene lookup returns CDR1 MNHNS and CDR2 SASEGT. The CDR3 is 15 amino acids. V gave up 2 bases and J gave up 8 bases; unmatched junction bases: 5. The CDR3 spells CASSERDRGQEKLFF. The CDR3 DNA sequence: TGTGCCAGCAGTGAACGGGACAGGGGTCAGGAAAAACTGTTTTTT.

V usage is TRBV7-9 and J usage is TRBJ1-1, with TRBD1 as a possible D gene (5 bases). Deletions cut 4 bases from V and 5 bases from J, with 17 bases between. Germline V CDR1 and CDR2: SEHNR, FQNEAQ (reference sequence). This CDR3 comprises 15 residues. The CDR3 sequence: CASSSGGSTRTEAFF. The CDR3 DNA is TGTGCCAGCAGCTCCGGGGGGAGTACAAGGACTGAAGCTTTCTTT. Combining the CDR3 with reference TRBV7-9 and TRBJ1-1 gives the whole variable domain DTGVSQNPRHKITKRGQNVTFRCDPISEHNRLYWYRQTLGQGPEFLTYFQNEAQLEKSRLLSDRFSAERPKGSFSTLEIQRTEQGDSAMYLCASSSGGSTRTEAFFGQGTRLTVV.

The J gene is TRBJ2-3, the V gene TRBV11-2, with 11 bases identical to TRBD2. The germline V gene encodes CDR1 SGHAT and CDR2 FQNNGV. J gave up 1 base and V 1 base, and 1 base lay outside the gene matches. The CDR3 is 16 amino acids. The CDR3 reads CASSLVLAGGTDTQYF. DNA for the CDR3: TGTGCCAGCAGCTTAGTACTAGCGGGAGGCACAGATACGCAGTATTTT.

The V gene is TRBV19, the J gene TRBJ2-1; 10 positions agree with TRBD1. The CDR3 sequence is 15 residues long. V shed 4 bases, J shed 7 bases, and the junction held 7 bases outside the gene matches. Germline loops: CDR1 LNHDA, CDR2 SQIVND (reference sequence). CDR3 loop: CASSTMTGGLNEQFF. The DNA of the CDR3 is TGTGCCAGTAGTACTATGACAGGGGGCCTGAATGAGCAGTTCTTC.

The gene calls are TRBV6-1 and TRBJ1-5; D gene ambiguous. Germline V gene sequence: CDR1 MNHNS, CDR2 SASEGT. The V gene lost 0 bases and the J gene lost 9 bases, with 9 bases spanning the gap. The CDR3 sequence is 13 residues long. The chain's CDR3 is CASSEALYLPQHF. The CDR3 region has the DNA TGTGCCAGCAGTGAAGCGTTATATCTGCCCCAGCATTTT.

The V and J genes are TRBV10-2 and TRBJ2-7, with TRBD2 matching over 12 bases. The CDR3 spans 18 residues. J was trimmed by 7 bases and V by 2 bases; bases with no gene match: 15. Germline V gene lookup returns CDR1 WSHSY and CDR2 SAAADI. CDR3 protein: CASSERGYRLAGVREQYF. The CDR3 region has the DNA TGCGCCAGCAGTGAGCGTGGCTACAGACTAGCGGGAGTTCGGGAGCAGTACTTC.

This chain uses TRBV7-6 with TRBJ2-1; 8 nucleotides align to TRBD2. The trim removed 1 base at V and 7 bases at J, leaving 6 bases unmatched. Germline CDR1 and CDR2: SGHVS and FNYEAQ. CDR3 length equals 15 residues. The chain's CDR3 is CASSLVAGLGNEQFF. In DNA, the CDR3 is TGTGCCAGCAGCTTAGTAGCGGGGCTGGGGAATGAGCAGTTCTTC.

This chain uses TRBV18 with TRBJ1-1; 7 bases line up with TRBD1. Germline V CDR1 and CDR2: KGHSH, LQKENI. CDR3 length: 15 residues. V was clipped by 2 bases and J by 0 bases; unmatched bases: 3. The DNA for the CDR3 is TGTGCCAGCTCACCAAAGACAGGGTTGAACACTGAAGCTTTCTTT. Translating it yields CASSPKTGLNTEAFF.

The chain combines TRBV15 with TRBJ2-7, with a tentative D call TRBD1 (6 bases). The germline CDR1 and CDR2 sequences are LNHNV and YYDKDF (reference sequence). V was shortened by 1 base and J by 1 base, with 11 bases between the two germline ends. The CDR3 has 15 amino acids. This CDR3 reads CATSRAGATSYEQYF. CDR3 nucleotides: TGTGCCACCAGCAGAGCAGGGGCGACGTCCTACGAGCAGTACTTC.

The V call is TRBV2, the J call TRBJ2-7, with a possible D match to TRBD2 (5 bases). The J call may be faulty, since TRBJ2-1 better matches the DNA end. Germline V gene lookup returns CDR1 SNHLY and CDR2 FYNNEI. This CDR3 has 10 residues. CDR3: CASGEREQFF. The CDR3 DNA sequence: TGTGCCTCCGGGGAGCGAGAGCAGTTCTTC.

The rearrangement links TRBV7-9 to TRBJ2-3; tentatively, D is TRBD2 (7 bases). V lost 5 bases to trimming and J lost 3 bases, with 18 bases between them. This CDR3 spans 16 amino acids. Per germline, CDR1 SEHNR and CDR2 FQNEAQ (reference sequence). The CDR3 DNA reads TGTGCCAGCAGCCCACGACGGGGGGCGGGAACAGATACGCAGTATTTT. This gives the protein CASSPRRGAGTDTQYF.

In regard to this clone: An end of the junction does not agree with germline; a read error may underlie this. The J gene is TRBJ2-5, the V gene TRBV6-6, with a possible D match to TRBD1 (6 bases). The end of the DNA is better explained by TRBJ2-7, so the J call may be wrong. Germline V lookup: CDR1 MNHNY, CDR2 SVGAGI (reference sequence). This CDR3 is 13 amino acids long. The CDR3 is CAARNREMDEQYF. The CDR3 DNA follows: TGCGCAGCTAGGAACAGGGAAATGGACGAGCAGTACTTC.

The chain links TRBV7-9 to TRBJ2-5; D is uncertain. The CDR3 is 13 residues long. Germline V gene lookup returns CDR1 SEHNR and CDR2 FQNEAQ (reference sequence). Trimming took 5 bases from V and 2 from J, leaving 9 bases between them. CDR3 loop: CASSPNNQETQYF. The DNA of the CDR3 is TGTGCCAGCAGCCCTAATAATCAAGAGACCCAGTACTTC.

This chain links TRBV15 with TRBJ2-1; 7 nucleotides line up with TRBD2. The CDR3 totals 23 residues. Trimming took 0 bases from V and 9 from J; bases not matched to a gene: 32. CDR1 and CDR2 (germline): LNHNV, YYDKDF (reference sequence). CDR3 in amino acids: CATSRDPGLVDTIASWPTIEQFF. CDR3 nucleotide sequence: TGTGCCACCAGCAGAGACCCCGGACTAGTCGATACAATAGCTAGTTGGCCTACAATTGAGCAGTTCTTC.

This CDR3 reads CASSLGVAGGRETQYF. The CDR3 bases are TGTGCCAGCAGTTTGGGGGTGGCAGGGGGCAGAGAGACCCAGTACTTC. The rearrangement joins TRBV6-5 to TRBJ2-5; TRBD1 aligns across 8 bases. Germline V CDR1 and CDR2: MNHEY, SVGAGI. The V gene end was trimmed by 4 bases and the J gene end by 4 bases; junction bases not matched to a gene: 11. This CDR3 is built from 16 residues.